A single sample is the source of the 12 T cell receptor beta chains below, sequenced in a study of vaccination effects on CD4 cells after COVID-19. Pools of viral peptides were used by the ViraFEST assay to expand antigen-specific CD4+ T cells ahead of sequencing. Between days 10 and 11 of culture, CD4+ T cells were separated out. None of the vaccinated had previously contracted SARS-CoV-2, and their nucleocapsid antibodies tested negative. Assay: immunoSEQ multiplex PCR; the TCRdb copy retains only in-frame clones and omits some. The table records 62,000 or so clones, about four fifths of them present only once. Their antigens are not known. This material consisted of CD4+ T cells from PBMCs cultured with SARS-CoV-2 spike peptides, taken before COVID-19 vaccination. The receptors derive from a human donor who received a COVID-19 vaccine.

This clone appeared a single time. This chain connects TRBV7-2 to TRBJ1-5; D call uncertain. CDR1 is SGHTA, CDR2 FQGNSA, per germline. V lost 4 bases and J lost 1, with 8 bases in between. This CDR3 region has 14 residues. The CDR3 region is CASSYTMSNQPQHF. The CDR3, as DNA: TGTGCCAGCAGCTATACCATGAGCAATCAGCCCCAGCATTTT.

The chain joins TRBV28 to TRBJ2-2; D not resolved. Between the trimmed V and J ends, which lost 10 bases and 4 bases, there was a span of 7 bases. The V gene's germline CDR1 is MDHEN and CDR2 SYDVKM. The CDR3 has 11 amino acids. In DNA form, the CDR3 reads TGTGCCACCAGGCGCACCGGGGAGCTGTTTTTT. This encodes CATRRTGELFF.

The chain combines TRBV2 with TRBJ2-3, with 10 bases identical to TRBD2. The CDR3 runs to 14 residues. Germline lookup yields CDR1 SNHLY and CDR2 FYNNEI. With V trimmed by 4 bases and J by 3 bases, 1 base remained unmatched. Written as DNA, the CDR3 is TGTGCCAGCAGTGCGGGACTAGCGACAGATACGCAGTATTTT. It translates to CASSAGLATDTQYF.

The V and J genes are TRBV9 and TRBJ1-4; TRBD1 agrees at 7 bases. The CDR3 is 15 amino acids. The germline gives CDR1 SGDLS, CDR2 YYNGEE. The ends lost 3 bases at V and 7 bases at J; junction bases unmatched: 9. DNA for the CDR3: TGTGCCAGCAGCGAGACAGGGAGGAAGGGTGAAAAACTGTTTTTT. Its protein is CASSETGRKGEKLFF.

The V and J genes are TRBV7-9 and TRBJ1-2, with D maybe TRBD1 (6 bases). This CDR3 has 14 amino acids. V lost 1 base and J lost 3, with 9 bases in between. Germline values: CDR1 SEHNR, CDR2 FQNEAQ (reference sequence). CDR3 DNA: TGTGCCAGCAGCTTAGAGGCAGGGGACTATGGCTACACCTTC. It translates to CASSLEAGDYGYTF.

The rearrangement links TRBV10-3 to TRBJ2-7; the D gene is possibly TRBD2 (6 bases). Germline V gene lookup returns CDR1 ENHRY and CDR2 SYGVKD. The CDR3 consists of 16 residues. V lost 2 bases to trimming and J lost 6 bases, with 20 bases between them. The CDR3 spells CAISETMGLGVPEQYV. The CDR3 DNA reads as TGTGCCATCAGTGAGACGATGGGACTCGGGGTTCCCGAGCAGTACGTC.

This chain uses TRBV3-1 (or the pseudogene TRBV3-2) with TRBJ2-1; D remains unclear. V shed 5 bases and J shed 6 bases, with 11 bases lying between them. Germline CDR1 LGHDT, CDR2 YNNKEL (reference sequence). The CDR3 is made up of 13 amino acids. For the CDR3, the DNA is TGTGCCAGCAGCTTCCGTGCGGCCAATGAGCAGTTCTTC. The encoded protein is CASSFRAANEQFF.

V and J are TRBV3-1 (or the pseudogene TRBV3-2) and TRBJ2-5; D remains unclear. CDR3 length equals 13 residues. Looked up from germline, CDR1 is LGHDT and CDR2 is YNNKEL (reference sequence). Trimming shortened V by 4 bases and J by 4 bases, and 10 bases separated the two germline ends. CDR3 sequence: CASSPSGVETQYF. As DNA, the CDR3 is TGTGCCAGCAGCCCCAGTGGGGTAGAGACCCAGTACTTC.

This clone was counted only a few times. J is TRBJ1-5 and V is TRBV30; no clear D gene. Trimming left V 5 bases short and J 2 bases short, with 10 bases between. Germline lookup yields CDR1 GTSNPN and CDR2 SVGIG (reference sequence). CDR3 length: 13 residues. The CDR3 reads CAWGPKGNQPQHF. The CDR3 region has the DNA TGTGCCTGGGGACCGAAAGGCAATCAGCCCCAGCATTTT.

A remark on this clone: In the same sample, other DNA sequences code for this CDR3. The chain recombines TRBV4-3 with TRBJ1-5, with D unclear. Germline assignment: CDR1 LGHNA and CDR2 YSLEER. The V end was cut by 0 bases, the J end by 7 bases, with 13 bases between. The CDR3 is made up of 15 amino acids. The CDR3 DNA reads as TGCGCCAGCAGCCAAGATTGGGGAGGGAACCAGCCCCAGCATTTT. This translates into CASSQDWGGNQPQHF.

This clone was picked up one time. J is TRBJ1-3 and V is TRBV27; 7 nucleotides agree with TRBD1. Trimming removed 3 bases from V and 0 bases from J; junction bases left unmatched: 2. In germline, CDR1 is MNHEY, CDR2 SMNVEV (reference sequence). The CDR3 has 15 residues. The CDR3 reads CASSLRDSSGNTIYF. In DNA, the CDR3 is TGTGCCAGCAGTTTGCGGGACAGCTCTGGAAACACCATATATTTT.

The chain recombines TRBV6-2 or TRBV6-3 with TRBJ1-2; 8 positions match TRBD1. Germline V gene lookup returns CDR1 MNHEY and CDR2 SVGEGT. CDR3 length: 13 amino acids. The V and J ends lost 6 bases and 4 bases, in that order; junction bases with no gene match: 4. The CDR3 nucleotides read TGTGCCAGCAGCCTGGGACAGGCCTATGGCTACACCTTC. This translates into CASSLGQAYGYTF.